Given below is one TCR beta chain in context. Its cognate antigen is unknown. The sample comes from a study of cytomegalovirus exposure and HLA in healthy donors. Study-wide context: When 350 to 400 donors were genotyped, around 77% of them were found to fall in the Caucasian-associated ancestry cluster. Study results and caveats: Associated with HLA alleles at 0.05 false discovery rate in a later analysis were around 15,000 TCR beta sequences. Versus the approximately 670-donor mean, an Asian-associated ancestry cluster reportedly showed fewer N-insertions in a later analysis. Upon later analysis, HLA-associated TCR beta chains proved more clonally expanded than other, equally common chains.

The CDR3 has 14 residues. Germline V lookup: CDR1 MNHEY, CDR2 SVGAGI. PCR used 60 Vbeta primers and 13 Jbeta primers. The method was immunoSEQ multiplex PCR; TCRdb's version includes in-frame clones alone and lacks a portion of them. The sample lists about 120,000 clones; about 74% were seen once. The chain employs TRBV6-5 and TRBJ2-5, with 9 bases identical to TRBD2. The end of the DNA is better explained by TRBJ2-7, so the J call may be wrong. Sequencing was done on a sample of PBMCs. This sequence was found in a woman aged 40 to 50 in good health and CMV-seropositive. Written as DNA, the CDR3 is TGTGCCAGCAGGAAAACTAGCGGGCCCTACGAGCAGTACTTC. Translation gives CASRKTSGPYEQYF.